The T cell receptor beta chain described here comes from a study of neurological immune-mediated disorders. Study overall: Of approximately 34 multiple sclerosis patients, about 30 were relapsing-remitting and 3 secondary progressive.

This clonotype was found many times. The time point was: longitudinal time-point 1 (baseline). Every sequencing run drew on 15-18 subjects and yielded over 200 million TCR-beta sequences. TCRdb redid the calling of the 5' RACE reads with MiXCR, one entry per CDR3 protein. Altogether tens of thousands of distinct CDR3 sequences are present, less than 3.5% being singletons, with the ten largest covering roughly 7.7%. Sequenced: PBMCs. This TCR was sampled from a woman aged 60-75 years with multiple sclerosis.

The CDR3 reads CASSLGQGARLDGYTF. The CDR3 DNA reads as TGCGCCAGCAGCTTGGGACAGGGGGCCCGCCTAGATGGCTACACCTTC. The chain employs TRBV5-1 and TRBJ1-2; 10 bases match TRBD1. Per germline, CDR1 SGHRS and CDR2 YFSETQ. The CDR3 is made up of 16 amino acids. Germline trimming cut 0 bases from V and 6 bases from J; bases unmatched to any gene: 8.